One and the same sample provided the 17 T cell receptor beta chains below, sequenced in a study of T cells in Graves' hyperthyroidism and ophthalmopathy. TCR beta CDR3 region amplification was performed from RNA transcripts. HTBI primers were the set used in a first-round RT-PCR of the TCR CDR3. TCRdb called the multiplex PCR reads again in MiXCR, with one record for every CDR3 protein. The table shows 300,000 to 350,000 distinct CDR3 sequences, with over 15% occurring only once. What was sequenced was blood. The receptors originated from a woman in her thirties or forties with Graves' ophthalmopathy.

This clonotype was found many times. This sequence joins TRBV28 and TRBJ2-7; no reliable D call. CDR1 and CDR2 (germline): MDHEN, SYDVKM. Trimming stripped 6 bases from V and 6 bases from J, with 12 bases between. This CDR3 region has 12 residues. This chain's CDR3 is CASSPNIREQYF. The CDR3 region has the DNA TGTGCCAGCAGCCCGAATATTCGCGAGCAGTACTTC.

This clonotype has ten or more counts. This sequence joins TRBV6-1 and TRBJ1-2, with D unclear. The CDR3 is 13 amino acids. The germline CDR1 and CDR2 sequences are MNHNS and SASEGT. Trimming stripped 4 bases from V and 4 bases from J, with 10 bases between. CDR3 nucleotide sequence: TGTGCCAGCAGTGTTTGGTCCTCCTATGGCTACACCTTC. Its translation is CASSVWSSYGYTF.

The table lists this clonotype with many counts. The chain combines TRBV10-3 with TRBJ2-2, with 8 bases that match TRBD1. In germline, CDR1 is ENHRY, CDR2 SYGVKD. The junction had 12 bases not matched to a gene; V was cut back by 11 bases and J by 4 bases. The CDR3 totals 15 residues. The CDR3: CAGDTGTGTTGELFF. The CDR3 DNA is TGTGCCGGGGACACCGGGACAGGTACCACCGGGGAGCTGTTTTTT.

This clonotype has ten or more counts. The genes are TRBV13 and TRBJ1-2, with TRBD1 as a possible D gene (5 bases). This CDR3 has 15 amino acids. Trimming pared 0 bases from V and 3 bases from J, leaving 11 bases between. The V gene's germline CDR1 is PRHDT and CDR2 FYEKMQ (reference sequence). In DNA, the CDR3 is TGTGCCAGCAGCTTAGGCCGCAGGGTTGACTATGGCTACACCTTC. It is translated as CASSLGRRVDYGYTF.

This clonotype was found many times. The chain is built from TRBV2 and TRBJ2-7; TRBD1 is a possible D gene (6 bases). CDR3 length: 15 residues. The V end was cut by 4 bases, the J end by 0 bases, with 13 bases between. Germline V gives CDR1 SNHLY, CDR2 FYNNEI. The CDR3 loop reads CASSVGTGHSYEQYF. The CDR3 bases are TGTGCCAGCAGTGTCGGTACAGGGCACTCCTACGAGCAGTACTTC. Full variable domain (missing parts from reference TRBV2 and TRBJ2-7): EPEVTQTPSHQVTQMGQEVILRCVPISNHLYFYWYRQILGQKVEFLVSFYNNEISEKSEIFDDQFSVERPDGSNFTLKIRSTKLEDSAMYFCASSVGTGHSYEQYFGPGTRLTVT.

Ten or more counts support this clonotype. The rearrangement links TRBV15 to TRBJ2-7; 8 bases are shared with TRBD1. Germline V gene sequence: CDR1 LNHNV, CDR2 YYDKDF (reference sequence). Trimming at V came to 0 bases and at J to 6 bases, leaving 7 bases not matched to a gene. The CDR3 spans 15 residues. The CDR3: CATSRDRTGYGEQYF. CDR3 DNA: TGTGCCACCAGCAGAGATCGGACAGGGTATGGCGAGCAGTACTTC.

This clonotype is categorized as medium-sized (0.01 to 0.1%). The genes are TRBV6-1 and TRBJ1-1, with no clear D. The germline V gene encodes CDR1 MNHNS and CDR2 SASEGT. V dropped 4 bases and J dropped 2 bases, with 8 bases sitting between them. The length of the CDR3 is 13 residues. CDR3 residues: CASSGTENTEAFF. The CDR3 DNA sequence: TGTGCCAGCAGTGGAACTGAAAACACTGAAGCTTTCTTT.

This clonotype came up a few times. The chain employs TRBV12-3 or TRBV12-4 and TRBJ1-5, with D possibly TRBD1 on 6 matching bases. Trimming stripped 11 bases from V and 2 bases from J, with 22 bases between. The CDR3 sequence is 16 residues long. CDR3 sequence (DNA): TGTGCCTCCACCTACGGGGGGGCTTATCGCAATCAGCCCCAGCATTTT. This encodes CASTYGGAYRNQPQHF.

Many counts were recorded for this clonotype. This rearrangement joins TRBV5-1 to TRBJ2-7; the match to TRBD2 covers 8 bases. J was trimmed by 4 bases and V by 5 bases; bases with no gene match: 11. The length of the CDR3 is 15 residues. Germline V CDR1 and CDR2: SGHRS, YFSETQ. CDR3 bases: TGCGCCAGCAGTCCATCGCGGGAGGCCAGATACGAGCAGTACTTC. This sequence encodes CASSPSREARYEQYF.

This clonotype was seen repeatedly, ten times or more. This chain connects TRBV7-8 to TRBJ2-1, with TRBD2 matching 7 bases. This CDR3 has 16 residues. The ends lost 5 bases at V and 2 bases at J; junction bases unmatched: 9. Germline-derived CDR1 and CDR2 are SGHVS and FQNEAQ. CDR3 in DNA: TGTGCCAGCAGCACCCGGAGCGGGATAACCTACAATGAGCAGTTCTTC. Protein: CASSTRSGITYNEQFF.

This clonotype appeared many times. The missing conserved phenylalanine or tryptophan at the end of this CDR3 makes a read error likely. V gene TRBV10-2 combines with J gene TRBJ2-2; 12 nucleotides match TRBD1. V shed 6 bases and J 7 bases; nucleotides not matched to a gene: 9. Germline V gives CDR1 WSHSY, CDR2 SAAADI. The CDR3 runs 16 residues. As DNA, the CDR3 is TGCGCCAGCAGCCTGGGGGACAGGGGGCGCAGCGGGGAGCTGTTTCTT. Translation gives CASSLGDRGRSGELFL.

The chain couples TRBV20-1 to TRBJ1-6; D is perhaps TRBD1 (6 bases). Germline V gene data show CDR1 as DFQATT and CDR2 as SNEGSKA (reference sequence). Trimming cost V 0 bases and J 8 bases, with 11 bases left between them. The CDR3 is 14 residues long. CDR3 nucleotide sequence: TGCAGTGCTAGAGAAGGACAGACGTATTCACCCCTCCACTTT. This codes for CSAREGQTYSPLHF.

This chain uses TRBV12-3 or TRBV12-4 with TRBJ2-7; D is perhaps TRBD1 (6 bases). There are 13 residues in the CDR3. With 6 bases removed from V and 2 bases from J, the gap between germline ends came to 11 bases. The CDR3: CASRRQDPYEQYF. The CDR3 DNA follows: TGTGCCAGCAGACGACAGGACCCCTACGAGCAGTACTTC.

There are many counts of this clonotype. The chain employs TRBV4-1 and TRBJ1-3; D unclear. The length of the CDR3 is 16 residues. V was clipped by 4 bases and J by 2 bases, with 15 bases between them. Germline V CDR1 and CDR2: MGHRA, YSYEKL. The CDR3 protein is CASSPSGLAAGNTIYF. The CDR3 DNA follows: TGCGCCAGCAGCCCTAGTGGTCTGGCAGCTGGAAACACCATATATTTT.

As regards this clonotype: Possible read error: a much larger clone is one base away. The chain joins TRBV12-3 or TRBV12-4 to TRBJ2-3; 9 bases are shared with TRBD1. This CDR3 has 14 residues. This CDR3 is CVSSRTGATDTQYF. The CDR3 region has the DNA TGTGTCAGCAGTCGGACAGGGGCGACAGATACGCAGTATTTT.

A note on this clonotype: A much larger clone lies one base from this, so it may be a read error. V gene TRBV7-9 combines with J gene TRBJ1-1; weak D call: TRBD1 (6 bases). The CDR3 is 14 residues long. Germline CDR1 is SEHNR and CDR2 is FQNEAQ (reference sequence). The CDR3 DNA is TGTGTCAGCAGCAGGGACAACCAGAACACTGAAGCTTTCTTT. Translating gives CVSSRDNQNTEAFF.

This clonotype has at least ten counts. The chain employs TRBV28 and TRBJ2-7; the D gene is possibly TRBD1 (6 bases). Per the germline V gene, CDR1 is MDHEN and CDR2 is SYDVKM. The CDR3 sequence is 16 residues long. V lost 3 bases, J lost 2 bases, and 17 bases lay in between. CDR3 loop: CASSLGASPPTYEQYF. CDR3 DNA: TGTGCCAGCAGTTTGGGGGCCTCGCCACCAACCTACGAGCAGTACTTC.